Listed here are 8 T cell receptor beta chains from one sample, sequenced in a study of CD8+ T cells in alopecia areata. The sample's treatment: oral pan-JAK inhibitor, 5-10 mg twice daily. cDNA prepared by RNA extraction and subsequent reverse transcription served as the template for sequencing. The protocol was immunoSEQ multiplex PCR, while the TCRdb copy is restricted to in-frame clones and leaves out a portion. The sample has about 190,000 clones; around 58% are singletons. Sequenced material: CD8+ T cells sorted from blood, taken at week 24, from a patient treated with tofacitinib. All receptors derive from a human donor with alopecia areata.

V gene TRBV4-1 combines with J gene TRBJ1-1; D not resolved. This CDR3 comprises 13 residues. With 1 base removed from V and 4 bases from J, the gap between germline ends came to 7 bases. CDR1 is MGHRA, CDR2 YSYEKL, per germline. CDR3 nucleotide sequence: TGCGCCAGCAGCCAAGTGAGTGGCACTGAAGCTTTCTTT. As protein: CASSQVSGTEAFF.

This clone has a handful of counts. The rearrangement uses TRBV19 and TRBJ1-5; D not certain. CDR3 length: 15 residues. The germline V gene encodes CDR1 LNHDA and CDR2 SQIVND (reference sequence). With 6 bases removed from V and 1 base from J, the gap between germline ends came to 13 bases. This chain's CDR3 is CASRQYQESNQPQHF. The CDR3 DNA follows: TGTGCCAGTAGACAATACCAGGAGAGCAATCAGCCCCAGCATTTT.

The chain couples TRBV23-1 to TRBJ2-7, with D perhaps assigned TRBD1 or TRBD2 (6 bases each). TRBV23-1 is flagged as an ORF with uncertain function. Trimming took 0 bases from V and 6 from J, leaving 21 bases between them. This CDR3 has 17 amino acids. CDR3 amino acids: CASSQSARGPERCEQYF. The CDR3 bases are TGCGCCAGCAGTCAATCTGCCCGGGGGCCAGAAAGGTGCGAGCAGTACTTC.

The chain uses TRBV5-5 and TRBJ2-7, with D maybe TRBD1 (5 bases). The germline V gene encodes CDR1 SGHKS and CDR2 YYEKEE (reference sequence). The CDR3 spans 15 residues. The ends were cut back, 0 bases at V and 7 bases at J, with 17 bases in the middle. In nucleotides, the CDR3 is TGTGCCAGCAGCTTGGTGACAGATTTCCGTTTGGAGCAGTACTTC. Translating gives CASSLVTDFRLEQYF.

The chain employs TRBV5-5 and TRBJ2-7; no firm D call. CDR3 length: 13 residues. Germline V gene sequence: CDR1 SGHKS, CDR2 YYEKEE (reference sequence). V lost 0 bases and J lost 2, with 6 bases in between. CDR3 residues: CASSLEHAYEQYF. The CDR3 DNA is TGTGCCAGCAGCTTGGAGCATGCCTACGAGCAGTACTTC.

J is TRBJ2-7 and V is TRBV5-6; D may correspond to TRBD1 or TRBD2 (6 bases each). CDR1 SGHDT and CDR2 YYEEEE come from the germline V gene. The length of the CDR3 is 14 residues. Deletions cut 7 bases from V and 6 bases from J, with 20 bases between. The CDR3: CASQWGRGPTEQYF. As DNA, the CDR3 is TGTGCCAGCCAATGGGGACGGGGGCCCACCGAGCAGTACTTC.

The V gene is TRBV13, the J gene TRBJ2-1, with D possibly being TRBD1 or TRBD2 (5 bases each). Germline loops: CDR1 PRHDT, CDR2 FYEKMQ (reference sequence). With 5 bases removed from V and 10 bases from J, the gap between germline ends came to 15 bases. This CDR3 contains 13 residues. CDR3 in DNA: TGTGCCAGCAGCCGTGCCCGGGACGCCGAGCAGTTCTTC. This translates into CASSRARDAEQFF.

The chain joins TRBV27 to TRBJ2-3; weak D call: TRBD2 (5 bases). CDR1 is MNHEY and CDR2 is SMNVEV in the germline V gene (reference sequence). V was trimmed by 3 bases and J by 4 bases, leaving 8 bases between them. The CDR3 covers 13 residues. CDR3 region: CASSFGSADTQYF. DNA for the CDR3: TGTGCCAGCAGTTTCGGTAGCGCAGATACGCAGTATTTT.